The 21 T cell receptor beta chains listed next were all sequenced from one sample in a study of cytomegalovirus exposure and HLA in healthy donors. The PCR ran on 60 Vbeta and 13 Jbeta primers. Repertoires were generated with immunoSEQ multiplex PCR, while TCRdb's copy carries only in-frame clones and drops some. This repertoire shows around 150,000 clones, less than 85% found once; its top ten account for 3.5% to 5.5%. The sequencing input was PBMCs. The receptors shown here come from a man in his forties or fifties in good health and CMV-seronegative.

This chain uses TRBV4-3 with TRBJ1-2; TRBD1 might be the D (5 bases). Germline-derived CDR1 and CDR2 are LGHNA and YSLEER. V lost 0 bases, J lost 13 bases, and 18 bases lay in between. The CDR3 is 14 residues long. In DNA, the CDR3 is TGCGCCAGCAGCCAAGAGTGGGCAGGGCGTACCCTCACCTTC. It is translated as CASSQEWAGRTLTF.

The V call is TRBV19, the J call TRBJ2-4; D perhaps matches TRBD2 (6 bases). The germline V gene encodes CDR1 LNHDA and CDR2 SQIVND (reference sequence). The CDR3 is 15 amino acids. V lost 4 bases and J 8 bases, leaving 18 bases between the germline ends. Written as DNA, the CDR3 is TGTGCCAGTAGTAAGTGGGACTCCCTAAAAGACATTCAGTACTTC. Its protein product is CASSKWDSLKDIQYF. The entire variable domain, with the rest obtained from reference TRBV19 and TRBJ2-4, is as follows: DGGITQSPKYLFRKEGQNVTLSCEQNLNHDAMYWYRQDPGQGLRLIYYSQIVNDFQKGDIAEGYSVSREKKESFPLTVTSAQKNPTAFYLCASSKWDSLKDIQYFGAGTRLSVL.

The chain is built from TRBV9 and TRBJ2-5, with D possibly matching TRBD1 (6 bases). Near its end, the DNA agrees better with TRBJ2-7, so the J call may be wrong. CDR3 length: 16 amino acids. CDR1 and CDR2 from the germline V gene are SGDLS and YYNGEE. CDR3 nucleotides: TGTGCCAGCAGCGTAGAACCGGACAGCCCTTCCTACGAGCAGTACTTC. Translating gives CASSVEPDSPSYEQYF.

This clone was recorded a few times. The chain recombines TRBV2 with TRBJ2-1; TRBD1 aligns across 7 bases. The germline gives CDR1 SNHLY, CDR2 FYNNEI. The CDR3 totals 15 residues. The V and J ends lost 7 bases and 7 bases, in that order; junction bases with no gene match: 13. The CDR3 loop is CASIQIDRVRNEQFF. The CDR3 DNA is TGTGCCAGCATACAAATAGACAGGGTTCGGAATGAGCAGTTCTTC. Based on the CDR3 plus reference TRBV2 and TRBJ2-1, the full variable domain is EPEVTQTPSHQVTQMGQEVILRCVPISNHLYFYWYRQILGQKVEFLVSFYNNEISEKSEIFDDQFSVERPDGSNFTLKIRSTKLEDSAMYFCASIQIDRVRNEQFFGPGTRLTVL.

J is TRBJ1-5 and V is TRBV15; 10 bases are a match to TRBD1. Germline lookup yields CDR1 LNHNV and CDR2 YYDKDF (reference sequence). After removal of 6 bases from V and 7 bases from J, the junction contained 6 bases not matched to a gene. CDR3 length: 14 residues. CDR3 region: CATSPGTGVQPQHF. The CDR3 coding sequence is TGTGCCACCAGTCCCGGGACAGGGGTACAGCCCCAGCATTTT.

This rearrangement joins TRBV5-4 to TRBJ2-5; no definite D call. The germline V and J ends were trimmed by 2 bases and 0 bases, with 8 bases remaining between them. The CDR3 runs 14 residues. Germline values: CDR1 SGHNT, CDR2 YYREEE (reference sequence). CDR3 amino acids: CASSLILYQETQYF. The CDR3 DNA sequence: TGTGCCAGCAGCTTAATCCTGTACCAAGAGACCCAGTACTTC.

CDR3 DNA sequence: TGTGCCACCAGCAGACCGGACAGAATGTGGAATGAGCAGTTCTTC. This translates into CATSRPDRMWNEQFF. V and J are TRBV15 and TRBJ2-1, with D tentatively TRBD1 (6 bases). The CDR3 contains 15 residues. The V gene lost 2 bases and the J gene lost 7 bases, with 15 bases spanning the gap. Germline V gene sequence: CDR1 LNHNV, CDR2 YYDKDF (reference sequence).

V gene TRBV9 combines with J gene TRBJ2-7; 7 bases align to TRBD2. Germline V gene lookup returns CDR1 SGDLS and CDR2 YYNGEE. The J segment lost 0 bases and the V segment lost 4 bases, leaving 1 base of the junction unmatched. The length of the CDR3 is 13 residues. The CDR3 nucleotides are TGTGCCAGCAGCCCGGGGGGCTCCTACGAGCAGTACTTC. It specifies CASSPGGSYEQYF. Variable domain in full (rest from reference TRBV9 and TRBJ2-7): DSGVTQTPKHLITATGQRVTLRCSPRSGDLSVYWYQQSLDQGLQFLIQYYNGEERAKGNILERFSAQQFPDLHSELNLSSLELGDSALYFCASSPGGSYEQYFGPGTRLTVT.

J is TRBJ2-4 and V is TRBV29-1; D is possibly TRBD1 (5 bases). Germline V CDR1 and CDR2: SQVTM, ANQGSEA. Deletions cut 0 bases from V and 12 bases from J, with 18 bases between. This CDR3 is 14 amino acids long. CDR3 region: CSVEDPETVYRQYF. CDR3 in DNA: TGCAGCGTTGAAGATCCGGAGACAGTGTATCGTCAGTACTTC.

The V call is TRBV7-8, the J call TRBJ1-5; no definite D call. The germline V gene has CDR1 SGHVS and CDR2 FQNEAQ. This CDR3 has 18 amino acids. Trimming took 4 bases from V and 2 from J, leaving 21 bases between them. CDR3: CASSSAATSSGGNQPQHF. Here the CDR3 DNA reads TGTGCCAGCAGCTCAGCAGCAACCTCCAGCGGGGGCAATCAGCCCCAGCATTTT.

The chain uses TRBV4-1 and TRBJ2-1; D is uncertain. The germline gives CDR1 MGHRA, CDR2 YSYEKL. The ends were cut back, 2 bases at V and 7 bases at J, with 6 bases in the middle. This CDR3 is built from 12 residues. The chain's CDR3 is CASSQSGNEQFF. Here the CDR3 DNA reads TGCGCCAGCAGCCAATCCGGGAATGAGCAGTTCTTC.

This chain joins TRBV6-6 and TRBJ2-3; D remains ambiguous. CDR1 and CDR2 from the germline V gene are MNHNY and SVGAGI (reference sequence). Trimming took off 0 bases at V and 0 bases at J, with 4 bases between the two ends. This CDR3 region has 14 residues. The CDR3 region has the DNA TGTGCCAGCAGTTACTCGACTAGCACAGATACGCAGTATTTT. This codes for CASSYSTSTDTQYF.

This chain links TRBV30 with TRBJ1-2; 12 nucleotides align to TRBD1. CDR3 length equals 14 residues. V was pared by 1 base and J by 8 bases, with 5 bases of the junction left unmatched. The germline gives CDR1 GTSNPN, CDR2 SVGIG (reference sequence). CDR3 loop: CAWSDGTGGSGYTF. CDR3 coding DNA: TGTGCCTGGAGTGACGGGACAGGGGGCAGCGGCTACACCTTC.

The chain has TRBV13 and TRBJ2-5; 9 nucleotides match TRBD2. The CDR3 extends over 17 amino acids. The J segment lost 1 base and the V segment lost 5 bases, leaving 11 bases of the junction unmatched. The V gene's germline CDR1 is PRHDT and CDR2 FYEKMQ (reference sequence). The CDR3 DNA reads as TGTGCCAGCAGCCTCTGGGGGTCTAGCGGGGCCCAAGAGACCCAGTACTTC. Its translation: CASSLWGSSGAQETQYF.

V usage is TRBV4-2 and J usage is TRBJ1-5; 9 bases are a match to TRBD1. CDR1 is LGHNA, CDR2 YNFKEQ, per germline. The CDR3 runs to 14 residues. The V gene end was trimmed by 4 bases and the J gene end by 6 bases; junction bases not matched to a gene: 4. The CDR3 spells CASSPDRGLQPQHF. The CDR3 nucleotides read TGTGCCAGCAGCCCGGACAGGGGCCTTCAGCCCCAGCATTTT.

This chain joins TRBV9 and TRBJ2-6; TRBD1 is a possible D gene (5 bases). V dropped 2 bases and J dropped 0 bases, with 15 bases sitting between them. CDR1 SGDLS and CDR2 YYNGEE come from the germline V gene. The CDR3 sequence is 18 residues long. This CDR3 reads CASSVWGRVSSGANVLTF. The DNA for the CDR3 is TGTGCCAGCAGCGTCTGGGGCAGGGTGTCCTCTGGGGCCAACGTCCTGACTTTC.

The J gene is TRBJ1-2, the V gene TRBV21-1; TRBD1, the table's D call, lacks a check against the DNA. TRBV21-1 is assigned pseudogene status. The CDR3 has 13 residues. The CDR3 DNA sequence: TGTGCCAGCAGCAAAGGACAGGGTCACTGCTACACCTTC. This gives the protein CASSKGQGHCYTF.

This chain uses TRBV7-2 with TRBJ1-2; D remains unclear. Trimming pared 7 bases from V and 1 base from J, leaving 13 bases between. Germline CDR1 and CDR2: SGHTA and FQGNSA. CDR3 size: 14 residues. CDR3 bases: TGTGCCAGCACCCCTCCCGAGAGTAACTATGGCTACACCTTC. Translated: CASTPPESNYGYTF. Complete variable domain (other parts from reference TRBV7-2 and TRBJ1-2): GAGVSQSPSNKVTEKGKDVELRCDPISGHTALYWYRQSLGQGLEFLIYFQGNSAPDKSGLPSDRFSAERTGGSVSTLTIQRTQQEDSAVYLCASTPPESNYGYTFGSGTRLTVV.

Here the CDR3 DNA reads TGTGCCAGTACCTCAATTTCGGGACAGGGACAAGCTTTCTTT. Protein: CASTSISGQGQAFF. The V and J genes are TRBV19 and TRBJ1-1; 9 bases match TRBD1. CDR3 size: 14 residues. The germline V gene has CDR1 LNHDA and CDR2 SQIVND (reference sequence). V was pared by 7 bases and J by 9 bases, with 12 bases of the junction left unmatched.

This chain joins TRBV19 and TRBJ2-2; 9 nucleotides line up with TRBD1. Germline V gene sequence: CDR1 LNHDA, CDR2 SQIVND (reference sequence). Trimming took 5 bases from V and 6 from J; bases not matched to a gene: 13. CDR3 length: 17 amino acids. The CDR3: CASSAWDREGYPGELFF. The CDR3 DNA follows: TGTGCCAGTAGTGCCTGGGACAGGGAGGGCTACCCCGGGGAGCTGTTTTTT.

This clone was found once. V usage is TRBV18 and J usage is TRBJ2-7; the D is unclear. Germline-derived CDR1 and CDR2 are KGHSH and LQKENI. CDR3 length: 13 residues. V lost 3 bases to trimming and J lost 6 bases, with 12 bases between them. The CDR3 loop reads CASSPQDFSEQYF. CDR3 DNA sequence: TGTGCCAGCTCACCCCAGGATTTTAGCGAGCAGTACTTC.